This paragraph reports one TCR beta chain. The record originates from a study of pediatric ulcerative colitis. Rectal tissue came from one to two pinch biopsies taken at colonoscopy. Produced via immunoSEQ multiplex PCR; TCRdb's table is partial and in-frame only. The table shows around 20,000 clones, with less than 85% occurring only once. Germline-derived CDR1 and CDR2 are SGHNT and YENEEA. The CDR3 consists of 14 residues. V was trimmed by 5 bases and J by 13 bases, leaving 21 bases between them. Specimen: gut tissue. The chain has TRBV11-3 and TRBJ2-1, with a weak D call TRBD2 (6 bases). The sequence derives from a boy aged 5 to 17 with moderate ulcerative colitis. The CDR3 bases are TGTGCCAGCAGCGCCCGACTAGGGTACTCTCCCCAGTTCTTC. Translated, it gives CASSARLGYSPQFF.